This TCR beta chain was found in a study of post-analysis software for immune sequencing data. Study-wide results and caveats: People with multiple sclerosis had a significantly lower normalized Chao1 diversity than controls did. By F measure, samples from a shared preparation batch strongly co-clustered. Compared with controls, patients had more of five or six TRBV segments, including TRBV5-6, TRBV5-1 and TRBV20-1.

Unique molecular identifiers had been added to the TCR beta cDNA libraries. Using its own MiXCR run on the PCR reads, TCRdb lists one record per CDR3 protein. The sample lists 450,000 to 650,000 distinct CDR3 sequences, 44% occurring once. Of note for this clonotype: The antigen remains unidentified.

The CDR3 extends over 14 amino acids. Trimming left V 3 bases short and J 3 bases short, with 13 bases between. From germline, CDR1 is SGHRS and CDR2 YFSETQ. The V call is TRBV5-1, the J call TRBJ2-7; D possibly corresponds to TRBD2 (6 bases). The sequenced sample consisted of blood. The source is a girl aged 10 to 17 with multiple sclerosis. In nucleotides, the CDR3 is TGCGCCAGCAGCTCCGGGACTTTGGACTACGAGCAGTACTTC. This encodes CASSSGTLDYEQYF.